The present entry profiles one TCR beta chain with its context. Its antigen is not identified. Germline values: CDR1 LGHNA, CDR2 YNFKEQ. Unmatched junction bases numbered 6, after V lost 0 bases and J lost 4 bases. This CDR3 contains 16 residues. This record belongs to a study of OX40 agonist ivuxolimab in advanced cancers. On the study more broadly: Prior anti-PD-1, anti-PD-L1 or anti-CTLA-4 therapy was allowed; about 39% had some.

Blood sampling took place at baseline, cycle 4 day 1, and cycle 7 day 1. Whole-study findings and limits: More expanded clones were found, on average, in CD8+ than in CD4+ T cells. Circulating CD4+ and CD8+ T cells showed clonal expansion by week 6 at 0.1 to 3.0 mg/kg.

TCRdb's table, derived via immunoSEQ multiplex PCR, lists solely in-frame clones and lacks some. The table has under 90,000 clones, almost 85% seen once. The chain is built from TRBV4-2 and TRBJ2-5; TRBD1 aligns across 9 bases. The source material was CD4+ or CD8+ T cells sorted from blood, sampled in a trial of the OX40 agonist ivuxolimab. The sequence was collected from an adult with an advanced solid tumor such as melanoma, head and neck, liver or kidney cancer. This chain's CDR3 is CASSQDGQGSLETQYF. The CDR3 DNA follows: TGTGCCAGCAGCCAAGACGGACAGGGGAGCTTAGAGACCCAGTACTTC.